This entry describes one TCR beta chain. Its antigen is not identified. This record belongs to a study of T-cell reconstitution after alpha-beta-depleted transplantation in children. This sample's TCRbeta library carried unique molecular identifier barcodes. Each CDR3 protein is one row after TCRdb ran MiXCR on the PCR reads. The data show over 400,000 distinct CDR3 sequences, with around two fifths seen just once and around a quarter held by the top ten. Per the germline V gene, CDR1 is SGHNT and CDR2 is YYREEE (reference sequence). The CDR3 length is 14 residues. The ends were cut back, 4 bases at V and 7 bases at J, with 18 bases in the middle. Study observations and caveats: Alpha-beta T cells about two months after transplant reportedly derived from several hundred expanded graft clones. By one year post-transplant, T-cell counts and diversity largely arose from T cells that were newly produced.

The chain has TRBV5-4 and TRBJ2-7; the D is unclear. The sequencing here drew on PBMCs, taken before TCRalphabeta/CD19-depleted stem cell transplant. This receptor was identified in a girl aged 2 to 10 with aplastic anemia, due to receive a stem cell transplant. The CDR3 sequence: CASSPTALRREQYF. The CDR3, as DNA: TGTGCCAGCAGCCCGACCGCCCTCCGTAGAGAGCAGTACTTC.